The 10 T cell receptor beta chains below were found in one sample sequenced in a study of blood T cell repertoires in COVID-19. Assay used: immunoSEQ multiplex PCR; TCRdb lists only in-frame clones, some missing. The table shows 250,000 to 300,000 clones, with about 89% occurring only once. Material: PBMCs or T cells enriched from blood (not recorded which). These receptors all stem from a woman in her thirties or forties who had recovered from COVID-19.

The gene calls are TRBV4-2 and TRBJ2-1; possibly TRBD2 for D (5 bases). The germline V gene has CDR1 LGHNA and CDR2 YNFKEQ. The length of the CDR3 is 16 residues. Deletions cut 0 bases from V and 2 bases from J, with 11 bases between. The CDR3 DNA reads as TGTGCCAGCAGCCAAGATCAGACTACCACCTACAATGAGCAGTTCTTC. This gives the protein CASSQDQTTTYNEQFF.

This clone has more than one count but fewer than ten. This sequence joins TRBV12-3 or TRBV12-4 and TRBJ2-7, with TRBD1 as a possible D gene (5 bases). The length of the CDR3 is 13 residues. V was trimmed by 3 bases and J by 7 bases, leaving 13 bases between them. The CDR3 bases are TGTGCCAGCAGTTTCCTAGGGGCCCATGAGCAGTACTTC. This codes for CASSFLGAHEQYF.

This chain links TRBV5-1 with TRBJ1-4, with D possibly matching TRBD1 (5 bases). This CDR3 has 14 residues. CDR1 and CDR2 (germline): SGHRS, YFSETQ. The V and J ends lost 5 bases and 5 bases respectively, with 13 bases between them. CDR3 sequence (DNA): TGCGCCAGCAGTACAGGCAGGCGGAATGAAAAACTGTTTTTT. Residues: CASSTGRRNEKLFF.

The V and J genes are TRBV19 and TRBJ2-7, with TRBD1 matching over 8 bases. V shed 4 bases, J shed 0 bases, and the junction held 2 bases outside the gene matches. The CDR3 consists of 14 residues. Germline CDR1 LNHDA, CDR2 SQIVND (reference sequence). CDR3 nucleotide sequence: TGTGCCAGTAGTACGGGACAGGCCTCCTACGAGCAGTACTTC. Translation: CASSTGQASYEQYF.

This chain links TRBV19 with TRBJ2-1; 8 nucleotides agree with TRBD2. Trimming at V came to 5 bases and at J to 8 bases, leaving 11 bases not matched to a gene. Germline-derived CDR1 and CDR2 are LNHDA and SQIVND (reference sequence). CDR3 length: 15 amino acids. The CDR3 reads CASSYVRGDDYEQFF. CDR3 nucleotides: TGTGCCAGTAGTTATGTGCGGGGGGATGACTATGAGCAGTTCTTC.

The genes are TRBV9 and TRBJ1-2, with 7 bases that match TRBD1. CDR1 and CDR2 from the germline V gene are SGDLS and YYNGEE. V dropped 3 bases and J dropped 0; count of bases not matched to a gene: 8. The CDR3 covers 16 residues. The CDR3 spells CASSAQGTSTNYGYTF. The DNA of the CDR3 is TGTGCCAGCAGCGCACAGGGGACTTCAACTAACTATGGCTACACCTTC.

The chain has TRBV11-2 and TRBJ2-3; D is perhaps TRBD1 (6 bases). CDR1 is SGHAT and CDR2 is FQNNGV in the germline V gene. This CDR3 has 15 residues. V lost 1 base and J lost 3, with 11 bases in between. CDR3 in amino acids: CASSLVGARTDTQYF. The CDR3 DNA is TGTGCCAGCAGCTTAGTGGGGGCTCGAACAGATACGCAGTATTTT.

This chain uses TRBV29-1 with TRBJ1-2; perhaps TRBD1 as D (5 bases). V was shortened by 8 bases and J by 2 bases, with 12 bases between the two germline ends. CDR1 SQVTM and CDR2 ANQGSEA come from the germline V gene. The CDR3 spans 12 residues. The CDR3 sequence is CSSWTSNYGYTF. CDR3 coding DNA: TGCAGCAGTTGGACATCCAACTATGGCTACACCTTC. The whole variable domain, remainder taken from reference TRBV29-1 and TRBJ1-2, is SAVISQKPSRDICQRGTSLTIQCQVDSQVTMMFWYRQQPGQSLTLIATANQGSEATYESGFVIDKFPISRPNLTFSTLTVSNMSPEDSSIYLCSSWTSNYGYTFGSGTRLTVV.

This clone was found a few times. V and J are TRBV11-2 and TRBJ1-1, with unresolved D. Germline V lookup: CDR1 SGHAT, CDR2 FQNNGV. This CDR3 has 11 residues. Trimming stripped 2 bases from V and 4 bases from J, with 2 bases between. As DNA, the CDR3 is TGTGCCAGCAGCTTACTCACTGAAGCTTTCTTT. Its translation: CASSLLTEAFF.

The chain is built from TRBV28 and TRBJ1-6; perhaps TRBD1 as D (6 bases). CDR3 size: 12 residues. V dropped 8 bases and J dropped 10 bases, with 12 bases sitting between them. Germline CDR1 reads MDHEN; CDR2 reads SYDVKM. In nucleotides, the CDR3 is TGTGCCAGCGGACAGCTGGAATCACCCCTCCACTTT. Amino acid sequence: CASGQLESPLHF.